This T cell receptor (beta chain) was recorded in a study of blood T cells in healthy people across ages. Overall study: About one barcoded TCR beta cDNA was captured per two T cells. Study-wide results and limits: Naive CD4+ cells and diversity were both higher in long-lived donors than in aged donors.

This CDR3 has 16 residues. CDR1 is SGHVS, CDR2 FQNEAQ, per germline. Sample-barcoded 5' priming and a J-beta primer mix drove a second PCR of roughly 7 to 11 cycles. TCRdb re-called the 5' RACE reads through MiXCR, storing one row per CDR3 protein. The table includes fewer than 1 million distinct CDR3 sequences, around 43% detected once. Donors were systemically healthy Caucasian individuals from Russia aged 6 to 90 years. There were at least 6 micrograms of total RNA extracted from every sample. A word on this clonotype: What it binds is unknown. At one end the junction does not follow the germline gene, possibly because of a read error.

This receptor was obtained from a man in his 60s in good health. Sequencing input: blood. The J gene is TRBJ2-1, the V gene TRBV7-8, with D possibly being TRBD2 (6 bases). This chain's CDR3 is CVSSLILGGGHNEQFF. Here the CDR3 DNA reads TGTGTCAGCAGCTTAATTCTCGGGGGAGGACACAATGAGCAGTTCTTC.